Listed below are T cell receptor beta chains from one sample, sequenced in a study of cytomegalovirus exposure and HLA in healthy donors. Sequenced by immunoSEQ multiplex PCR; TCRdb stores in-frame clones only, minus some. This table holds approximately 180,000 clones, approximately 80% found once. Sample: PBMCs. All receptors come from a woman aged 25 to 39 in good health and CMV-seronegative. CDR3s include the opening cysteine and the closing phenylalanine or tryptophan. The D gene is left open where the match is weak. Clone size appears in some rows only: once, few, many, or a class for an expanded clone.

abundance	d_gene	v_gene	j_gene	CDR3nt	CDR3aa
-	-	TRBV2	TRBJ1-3	TGTGCCAGCATCCCTGGACAGAAGAGCTCTGGAAACACCATATATTTT	CASIPGQKSSGNTIYF
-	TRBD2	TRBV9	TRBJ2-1	TGTGCCAGCAGCCTTCTTCAGATAGCGGGAGAGGCCAATGAGCAGTTCTTC	CASSLLQIAGEANEQFF
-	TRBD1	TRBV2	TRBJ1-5	TGTGCCAGCAGTGCACAGGGGAATCAGCCCCAGCATTTT	CASSAQGNQPQHF
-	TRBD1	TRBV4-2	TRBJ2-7	TGTGCCAGCAGCCACACCGGGACAGGGTTTATTTACGAGCAGTACTTC	CASSHTGTGFIYEQYF
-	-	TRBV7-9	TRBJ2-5	TGTGCCAGCAGCATACCCCGGGTTGGAGAGACCCAGTACTTC	CASSIPRVGETQYF
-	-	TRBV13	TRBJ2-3	TGTGCCAGCGCCGAGAGCTTCACAGATACGCAGTATTTT	CASAESFTDTQYF
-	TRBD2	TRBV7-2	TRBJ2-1	TGTGCCAGCAGCTTAGCGTCTGGGACTAGTGGCAATGAGCAGTTCTTC	CASSLASGTSGNEQFF
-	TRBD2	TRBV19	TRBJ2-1	TGTGCCAGTAGTAAAGCGGGAGGGCCGGGTGAGCAGTTCTTC	CASSKAGGPGEQFF
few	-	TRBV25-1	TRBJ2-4	TGTGCCAGCAGTGATAGTGGCAGGCCTATTCAGTACTTC	CASSDSGRPIQYF
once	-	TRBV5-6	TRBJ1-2	TGTGCCAGCAGCCCCGGCGGGGGCGGCTACACCTTC	CASSPGGGGYTF
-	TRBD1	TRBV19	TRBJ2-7	TGTGCCAGTAGTATCGGACAGGGTCCCCCCTACGAGCAGTACTTC	CASSIGQGPPYEQYF
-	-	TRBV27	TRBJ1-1	TGTGCCAGCAGTTCCTTCCTCGACACAAACACTGAAGCTTTCTTT	CASSSFLDTNTEAFF
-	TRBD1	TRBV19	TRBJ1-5	TGTGCCAGTAGTATAGCGGCAGGGGGTAACCAGCCCCAGCATTTT	CASSIAAGGNQPQHF
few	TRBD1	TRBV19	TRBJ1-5	TGTGCCAGTAGTATCGGGGACAGGGCAAGGGGCAATCAGCCCCAGCATTTT	CASSIGDRARGNQPQHF
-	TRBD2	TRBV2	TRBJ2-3	TGTGCCAGCAGTGACCCGGCGGGGGGGACAGATACGCAGTATTTT	CASSDPAGGTDTQYF
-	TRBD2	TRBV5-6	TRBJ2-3	TGTGCCAGCAGCTTCGTAGTAGCGGGGGAGATGTATTTT	CASSFVVAGEMYF
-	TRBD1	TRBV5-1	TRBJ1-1	TGCGCCAGCACCGGGACAGGGAACACTGAAGCTTTCTTT	CASTGTGNTEAFF
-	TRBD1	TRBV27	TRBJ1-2	TGTGCCAGCAGTTCCTACCGGGACAGGGGGGATGGCTACACCTTC	CASSSYRDRGDGYTF
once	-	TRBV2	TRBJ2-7	TGTGCCAGCTTGCGCCTCCTCGTAGGGGCAGGTGAGCAGTACTTC	CASLRLLVGAGEQYF
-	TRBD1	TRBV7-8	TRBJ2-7	TGTGCCAGCAGCTTATCACGCTCTCCCAAGCGAGGACAGGTCTTATCCTACGAGCAGTACTTC	CASSLSRSPKRGQVLSYEQYF
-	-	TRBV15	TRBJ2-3	TGTGCCACCAGCGGACGACCTAGGGGAGATACGCAGTATTTT	CATSGRPRGDTQYF
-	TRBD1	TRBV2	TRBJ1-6	TGTGCCAGCAGTGGACAGGGGAATTCACCCCTCCACTTT	CASSGQGNSPLHF
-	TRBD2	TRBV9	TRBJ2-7	TGTGCCAGCAATATAGCGGGAGAGGTCGAGCAGTACTTC	CASNIAGEVEQYF
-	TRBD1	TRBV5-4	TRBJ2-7	TGTGCCAGCAGCTCCAGACAGGGAATCGCCTACGAGCAGTACTTC	CASSSRQGIAYEQYF
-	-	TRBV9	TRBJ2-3	TGTGCCAGCAGCGTATCAGCGGATACGCAGTATTTT	CASSVSADTQYF
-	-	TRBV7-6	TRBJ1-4	TGTGCCAGCAGCTCTAGCCCTAGGGATGAAAAACTGTTTTTT	CASSSSPRDEKLFF
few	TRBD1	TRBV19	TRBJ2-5	TGTGCCAGTAGCTTGGGGACAGCCCAAGAGACCCAGTACTTC	CASSLGTAQETQYF
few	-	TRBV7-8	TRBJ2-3	TGTGCCAGCAGCTTAGGTGGACTAAGCCATCGCACAGATACGCAGTATTTT	CASSLGGLSHRTDTQYF
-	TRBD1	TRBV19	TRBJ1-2	TGTGCCAGCCACCTTGGGACAGCCTATGGCTACACCTTC	CASHLGTAYGYTF